One sample yielded the 23 T cell receptor beta chains listed below, sequenced in a study of cytomegalovirus exposure and HLA in healthy donors. Only in-frame clones appear in the TCRdb table, and some are missing; sequencing was by immunoSEQ multiplex PCR. The sample gives hundreds of thousands of clones, around four fifths of which show up once; roughly 5.5% is in the top ten. Sequencing used PBMCs. The receptors originated from a woman under 30 in good health and CMV-seronegative.

The rearrangement joins TRBV19 to TRBJ1-1, with TRBD1 as a possible D gene (5 bases). Germline CDR1 and CDR2: LNHDA and SQIVND (reference sequence). Trimming pared 5 bases from V and 2 bases from J, leaving 18 bases between. CDR3 length: 16 residues. The CDR3 loop is CASSPVGGRYNTEAFF. The CDR3 bases are TGTGCCAGTAGTCCAGTGGGGGGACGGTACAACACTGAAGCTTTCTTT.

The chain has TRBV6-5 and TRBJ2-7, with 7 bases that match TRBD1. V dropped 5 bases and J dropped 9; count of bases not matched to a gene: 10. CDR1 is MNHEY and CDR2 is SVGAGI in the germline V gene. The CDR3 length is 13 residues. As DNA, the CDR3 is TGTGCCAGCAGTGTTACTACGACAGGGCGGCAGTACTTC. Its protein product is CASSVTTTGRQYF.

This chain connects TRBV7-8 to TRBJ1-6, with a weak D call TRBD1 (6 bases). Germline V gene sequence: CDR1 SGHVS, CDR2 FQNEAQ. V lost 5 bases, J lost 5 bases, and 13 bases lay in between. This CDR3 region has 15 residues. This chain's CDR3 is CASSRRNRDNSPLHF. The CDR3 DNA follows: TGTGCCAGCAGCCGCAGGAACAGGGATAATTCACCCCTCCACTTT.

In DNA form, the CDR3 reads TGTGCCTGGAGTACCACAGGGAAACCCTACGAGCAGTACTTC. Amino acids: CAWSTTGKPYEQYF. The chain has TRBV30 and TRBJ2-7, with TRBD1 as a possible D gene (6 bases). The V gene's germline CDR1 is GTSNPN and CDR2 SVGIG (reference sequence). Deletions cut 2 bases from V and 2 bases from J, with 13 bases between. The CDR3 is made up of 14 amino acids.

This clone was observed once. The chain is built from TRBV4-1 and TRBJ2-1; D gene unclear. The V gene's germline CDR1 is MGHRA and CDR2 YSYEKL. V gave up 3 bases and J gave up 2 bases, with 11 bases separating them. The CDR3 loop spans 15 amino acids. CDR3 bases: TGCGCCAGCAGCCAGACCCCCGGGCCCTACAATGAGCAGTTCTTC. Its translation: CASSQTPGPYNEQFF.

J is TRBJ1-2 and V is TRBV4-1; TRBD1 agrees at 9 bases. The CDR3 has 18 residues. CDR1 MGHRA and CDR2 YSYEKL come from the germline V gene. With 1 base clipped from V and 6 bases from J, the junction kept 15 bases outside the gene matches. The CDR3 spells CASSQVPPPGQGGDGYTF. The CDR3 nucleotides are TGCGCCAGCAGCCAAGTCCCTCCACCGGGACAGGGCGGTGATGGCTACACCTTC.

The chain combines TRBV15 with TRBJ1-1; a weak D match, TRBD1 (5 bases). V dropped 3 bases and J dropped 1 base, with 12 bases sitting between them. Germline CDR1 and CDR2: LNHNV and YYDKDF (reference sequence). The CDR3 runs to 15 residues. The CDR3 region is CATSRGGTANTEAFF. In nucleotides, the CDR3 is TGTGCCACCAGCAGGGGTGGGACGGCGAACACTGAAGCTTTCTTT.

The gene calls are TRBV29-1 and TRBJ2-3; D assignment may be TRBD1 or TRBD2 (5 bases each). V was shortened by 0 bases and J by 0 bases, with 16 bases between the two germline ends. This CDR3 contains 17 residues. Germline V lookup: CDR1 SQVTM, CDR2 ANQGSEA. DNA for the CDR3: TGCAGCGTTGAAGATCGGGGCCAGTGGACTAGCACAGATACGCAGTATTTT. The encoded protein is CSVEDRGQWTSTDTQYF.

The CDR3 region is CASSPQSGTSGTEQYF. The CDR3 nucleotides read TGTGCCAGCTCACCACAGTCCGGGACTAGCGGGACAGAGCAGTACTTC. The chain joins TRBV18 to TRBJ2-7; TRBD2 matches 13 bases. Per the germline V gene, CDR1 is KGHSH and CDR2 is LQKENI. V lost 1 base and J lost 7; bases outside the gene matches: 7. There are 16 residues in the CDR3. The full variable domain, rest sourced from reference TRBV18 and TRBJ2-7, is NAGVMQNPRHLVRRRGQEARLRCSPMKGHSHVYWYRQLPEEGLKFMVYLQKENIIDESGMPKERFSAEFPKEGPSILRIQQVVRGDSAAYFCASSPQSGTSGTEQYFGPGTRLTVT.

Note on this clone: The junction shows a germline mismatch at one end, possibly a read error. This chain uses TRBV6-1 with TRBJ2-7; 7 nucleotides match TRBD2. Per the germline V gene, CDR1 is MNHNS and CDR2 is SASEGT. CDR3 size: 15 residues. DNA of the CDR3: TGTGCCAGCAGTAATCCGGCTAGCGGCTCCTACGAGCAGTATTTC. It yields the protein CASSNPASGSYEQYF.

This clone was counted a single time. One end of the junction does not line up with germline, which may come from a read error. V is TRBV28 and J is TRBJ2-1; D gene unclear. This CDR3 contains 14 residues. The germline CDR1 and CDR2 sequences are MDHEN and SYDVKM. The DNA for the CDR3 is TGTGCCAGCAGTCTCGACCCCTCCCACAATGAGCAGTTCTTC. This gives the protein CASSLDPSHNEQFF.

This chain connects TRBV11-2 to TRBJ2-1; D gene ambiguous. Germline V gene sequence: CDR1 SGHAT, CDR2 FQNNGV. Trimming removed 4 bases from V and 8 bases from J, with 15 bases in between. The CDR3 runs 14 residues. The CDR3 loop is CASSSVGRPDEQFF. The CDR3, as DNA: TGTGCCAGCAGCTCAGTGGGAAGACCCGATGAGCAGTTCTTC.

This sequence joins TRBV30 and TRBJ2-7; 7 nucleotides line up with TRBD2. J gave up 2 bases and V 1 base, and 5 bases lay outside the gene matches. The CDR3 consists of 14 residues. CDR1 is GTSNPN, CDR2 SVGIG, per germline (reference sequence). Written as DNA, the CDR3 is TGTGCCTGGAGTGAGAATAGCGGGCCCTACGAGCAGTACTTC. Its protein is CAWSENSGPYEQYF. The variable domain in full, completed from reference TRBV30 and TRBJ2-7, reads SQTIHQWPATLVQPVGSPLSLECTVEGTSNPNLYWYRQAAGRGLQLLFYSVGIGQISSEVPQNLSASRPQDRQFILSSKKLLLSDSGFYLCAWSENSGPYEQYFGPGTRLTVT.

The chain uses TRBV6-5 and TRBJ2-3; D call uncertain. Between the trimmed V and J ends, which lost 2 bases and 2 bases, there was a span of 8 bases. Germline CDR1 is MNHEY and CDR2 is SVGAGI. The CDR3 spans 14 residues. This chain's CDR3 is CASSYGAPTDTQYF. The CDR3, as DNA: TGTGCCAGCAGTTACGGAGCCCCCACAGATACGCAGTATTTT.

The J gene is TRBJ1-1, the V gene TRBV7-6; no firm D call. The CDR3 runs 15 residues. Trimming shortened V by 5 bases and J by 0 bases, and 13 bases separated the two germline ends. In germline, CDR1 is SGHVS, CDR2 FNYEAQ. Here the CDR3 reads CASSPTRAMNTEAFF. The DNA of the CDR3 is TGTGCCAGCAGCCCTACGAGGGCAATGAACACTGAAGCTTTCTTT. The whole variable domain, filled in from reference TRBV7-6 and TRBJ1-1, reads GAGVSQSPRYKVTKRGQDVALRCDPISGHVSLYWYRQALGQGPEFLTYFNYEAQQDKSGLPNDRFSAERPEGSISTLTIQRTEQRDSAMYRCASSPTRAMNTEAFFGQGTRLTVV.

On this clone: Other DNA sequences in this specimen translate into the identical CDR3. This sequence joins TRBV9 and TRBJ2-7, with a possible D match to TRBD2 (6 bases). CDR1 is SGDLS and CDR2 is YYNGEE in the germline V gene. V lost 0 bases, J lost 2 bases, and 12 bases lay in between. The length of the CDR3 is 15 residues. CDR3 DNA: TGTGCCAGCAGCGTAGGGGGGACTCTAACCTACGAGCAGTACTTC. Its translation: CASSVGGTLTYEQYF.

The chain carries TRBV7-3 and TRBJ1-1; possible D gene TRBD1, 6 bases. V was cut by 5 bases and J by 5 bases, with 15 bases left in between. Germline V lookup: CDR1 SGHTA, CDR2 FQGTGA. The CDR3 is 14 residues long. The CDR3, as DNA: TGTGCCAGCAGCCCGAGGGGGGCGGGGACTGAAGCTTTCTTT. It yields the protein CASSPRGAGTEAFF.

The rearrangement uses TRBV27 and TRBJ1-1; D unclear. The CDR3 spans 13 residues. The V and J ends lost 6 bases and 1 base respectively, with 9 bases between them. CDR1 is MNHEY, CDR2 SMNVEV, per germline (reference sequence). CDR3 nucleotide sequence: TGTGCCAGCAGGGAGCCAGGGAACACTGAAGCTTTCTTT. Protein sequence: CASREPGNTEAFF.

This chain connects TRBV5-4 to TRBJ2-7; TRBD2 agrees at 13 bases. Unmatched junction bases numbered 3, after V lost 0 bases and J lost 3 bases. The CDR3 contains 16 residues. In germline, CDR1 is SGHNT, CDR2 YYREEE (reference sequence). CDR3 residues: CASSLGGLAGFYEQYF. The DNA of the CDR3 is TGTGCCAGCAGCTTGGGGGGACTAGCGGGATTCTACGAGCAGTACTTC.

V gene TRBV4-1 combines with J gene TRBJ1-3; perhaps TRBD1 as D (5 bases). The ends were cut back, 8 bases at V and 0 bases at J, with 23 bases in the middle. Germline lookup yields CDR1 MGHRA and CDR2 YSYEKL. The CDR3 runs 18 residues. The CDR3 region is CASGRIGAEGLSGNTIYF. CDR3 bases: TGCGCCAGCGGCCGGATAGGGGCGGAGGGACTCTCTGGAAACACCATATATTTT.

A single count supports this clone. The CDR3 DNA reads as TGTGCCAGTAAAAAGGGCTCTAAGGCTGGGCGTAGAAGCAATCAGCCCCAGCATTTT. Residues: CASKKGSKAGRRSNQPQHF. The chain combines TRBV19 with TRBJ1-5; no firm D call. The germline V gene has CDR1 LNHDA and CDR2 SQIVND (reference sequence). V gave up 7 bases and J gave up 1 base, with 26 bases separating them. This CDR3 has 19 amino acids.

The chain employs TRBV30 and TRBJ1-6; 12 nucleotides align to TRBD1. The CDR3 extends over 13 amino acids. Trimming took 5 bases from V and 8 from J; bases not matched to a gene: 1. Germline loops: CDR1 GTSNPN, CDR2 SVGIG (reference sequence). The CDR3, as DNA: TGTGCCTGGGGGACAGGGGGCTATTCACCCCTCCACTTT. As protein: CAWGTGGYSPLHF. Filled out from reference TRBV30 and TRBJ1-6, the complete variable domain reads SQTIHQWPATLVQPVGSPLSLECTVEGTSNPNLYWYRQAAGRGLQLLFYSVGIGQISSEVPQNLSASRPQDRQFILSSKKLLLSDSGFYLCAWGTGGYSPLHFGNGTRLTVT.

The rearrangement joins TRBV6-1 to TRBJ2-7; D is unclear. Germline loops: CDR1 MNHNS, CDR2 SASEGT. The CDR3 is made up of 13 amino acids. With 6 bases removed from V and 0 bases from J, the gap between germline ends came to 9 bases. The CDR3 reads CASSQYPSYEQYF. CDR3 DNA: TGTGCCAGCAGCCAATACCCCTCCTACGAGCAGTACTTC.